These T cell receptor beta chains were read from a single sample in a study of cytomegalovirus exposure and HLA in healthy donors. Produced via immunoSEQ multiplex PCR; TCRdb's table is partial and in-frame only. The sample includes approximately 130,000 clones, 75% to 90% of them seen just once. The sequenced material came from PBMCs. These receptors were collected from a woman aged 25 to 39 in good health and CMV-seropositive. Each CDR3 is given with its conserved first and last residue. A D gene is named only where the DNA matches it firmly. Expanded clones get a size class; other rows say once, few or many, or leave the size out.

>-|-|TRBV9|TRBJ1-6
CASSVGGVNSPLHF
TGTGCCAGCAGCGTAGGGGGGGTTAATTCACCCCTCCACTTT
>-|-|TRBV30|TRBJ2-1
CAWTQSGSREQFF
TGTGCCTGGACTCAAAGTGGGAGTCGGGAGCAGTTCTTC
>TRBD1|-|TRBV5-5|TRBJ2-3
CASSRTGDVDTQYF
TGTGCCAGCAGCCGGACAGGGGATGTAGATACGCAGTATTTT
>TRBD1|-|TRBV28|TRBJ2-3
CASSFYRGSPPGTDTQYF
TGTGCCAGCAGTTTCTACAGGGGGAGCCCCCCTGGCACAGATACGCAGTATTTT
>TRBD1|-|TRBV28|TRBJ1-3
CASSPSTGGAGNTIYF
TGTGCCAGCAGCCCTTCGACAGGGGGCGCAGGAAACACCATATATTTT
>-|-|TRBV2|TRBJ2-7
CASSSDTYEQYF
TGTGCCAGCTCTAGCGACACCTACGAGCAGTACTTC
>-|-|TRBV14|TRBJ1-6
CASSQAGGNSPLHF
TGTGCCAGCAGCCAAGCGGGGGGCAATTCACCCCTCCACTTT
>TRBD2|-|TRBV9|TRBJ2-1
CASSFLGLAGLYNEQFF
TGTGCCAGCAGCTTTCTTGGACTAGCGGGGCTCTACAATGAGCAGTTCTTC
>TRBD2|-|TRBV10-3|TRBJ2-7
CAFSGGPSYEQYF
TGTGCCTTTAGCGGGGGCCCCTCCTACGAGCAGTACTTC
>TRBD1|few|TRBV2|TRBJ2-1
CASSAPRGQDEQFF
TGTGCCAGCAGTGCTCCCAGGGGACAGGATGAGCAGTTCTTC
>-|-|TRBV5-1|TRBJ2-5
CASSLRGREEETQYF
TGCGCCAGCAGCTTGCGTGGCAGGGAAGAAGAGACCCAGTACTTC
>-|few|TRBV12-5|TRBJ2-3
CASGLGQTATDTQYF
TGTGCTAGTGGTTTGGGACAGACAGCCACAGATACGCAGTATTTT
>TRBD1|-|TRBV23-1|TRBJ2-7
CASRERPGQGPSSFYEQYF
TGCGCCAGCAGAGAACGTCCGGGACAGGGTCCATCAAGTTTCTACGAGCAGTACTTC